A selection of T cell receptor beta chains follows, all from one sample in a study of blood T cells in healthy people across ages. Each CDR3 protein is one row after TCRdb ran MiXCR on the 5' RACE reads. The repertoire has over 1,500,000 distinct CDR3 sequences, around 50% of them found once; the top ten carry roughly 2%. Material: blood. The receptors derive from a woman aged 40 to 55 in good health. CDR3s include the opening cysteine and the closing phenylalanine or tryptophan. D genes are given only for firm matches. The size entry is marked missing in some rows and otherwise reads once, few, many or a size class.

cdr3_length	v_call	d_call	j_call	clone_size	cdr3_aa	cdr3_nt
16	TRBV5-1	TRBD2	TRBJ2-1	many	CASSLALAGAYNEQFF	TGCGCCAGCAGCTTGGCCCTAGCGGGGGCCTACAATGAGCAGTTCTTC
13	TRBV25-1	-	TRBJ1-4	-	CASSGGLLEKLFF	TGTGCCAGCAGTGGGGGCTTACTTGAAAAACTGTTTTTT
15	TRBV12-3/TRBV12-4	-	TRBJ2-1	-	CASSSWGQTRGEQFF	TGTGCCAGCAGTTCTTGGGGACAGACTAGAGGTGAGCAGTTCTTC
15	TRBV6-6	TRBD2	TRBJ2-1	-	CASKTGTSGGYEQFF	TGTGCCAGCAAGACCGGGACTAGCGGGGGCTATGAGCAGTTCTTC
14	TRBV20-1	TRBD1	TRBJ2-4	few	CSAIRTGFENIQYF	TGCAGTGCTATTCGGACAGGGTTCGAAAACATTCAGTACTTC
15	TRBV20-1	-	TRBJ1-6	few	CSARAGEAYNSPLHF	TGCAGTGCTAGGGCAGGGGAAGCCTATAATTCACCCCTCCACTTT
15	TRBV28	TRBD1	TRBJ2-7	once	CASSTLWTGIGEQYF	TGTGCCAGCAGCACCCTATGGACAGGGATTGGCGAGCAGTACTTC
15	TRBV2	TRBD2	TRBJ2-1	-	CAIPSGGASYNEQFF	TGTGCCATCCCTAGCGGGGGGGCCAGCTACAATGAGCAGTTCTTC
15	TRBV7-9	TRBD1	TRBJ2-5	few	CASSTYRGLQETQYF	TGTGCCAGCAGCACCTACAGGGGGCTGCAAGAGACCCAGTACTTC
15	TRBV7-3	TRBD1	TRBJ2-1	-	CASSLGGTGGGEQFF	TGTGCCAGCAGCCTAGGGGGGACAGGGGGCGGTGAGCAGTTCTTC
15	TRBV20-1	TRBD2	TRBJ2-1	-	CSARGAGGYYNEQFF	TGCAGTGCTAGAGGTGCGGGGGGGTACTACAATGAGCAGTTCTTC
13	TRBV5-1	-	TRBJ1-2	-	CATTNGSSYGYTF	TGCGCCACCACGAACGGATCAAGCTATGGCTACACCTTC
14	TRBV7-2	TRBD1	TRBJ1-2	many	CASSSQGAGYGYTF	TGTGCCAGCAGCTCCCAGGGGGCAGGCTATGGCTACACCTTC
15	TRBV27	-	TRBJ1-4	once	CAGSVVAATNEKLFF	TGTGCCGGCAGCGTAGTGGCGGCAACTAATGAAAAACTGTTTTTT
17	TRBV24-1	TRBD1	TRBJ1-5	-	CATSDSRQGPYRQPQHF	TGTGCCACCAGTGACTCAAGACAGGGGCCTTATCGACAGCCCCAGCATTTT
12	TRBV7-8	-	TRBJ1-1	-	CVSGPLGVEAFF	TGTGTCAGCGGACCCCTAGGCGTTGAAGCTTTCTTT
17	TRBV6-1	-	TRBJ2-7	few	CASSEFLSATGRFEQYF	TGTGCCAGCAGTGAATTTCTTTCGGCCACCGGGCGGTTCGAGCAGTACTTC
15	TRBV12-3/TRBV12-4	TRBD1	TRBJ2-3	few	CASSLDRGITDTQYF	TGTGCCAGCAGCCTGGACAGGGGAATCACAGATACGCAGTATTTT
13	TRBV29-1	-	TRBJ2-3	-	CSVVRGEGGTQYF	TGCAGCGTTGTTCGGGGAGAGGGAGGTACGCAGTATTTT
12	TRBV29-1	TRBD1	TRBJ1-1	-	CSVDRDSTEAFF	TGCAGCGTCGACAGGGATTCCACTGAAGCTTTCTTT
14	TRBV7-8	-	TRBJ2-7	-	CASSFGQISYEQYF	TGTGCCAGCAGTTTTGGACAGATCTCCTACGAGCAGTACTTC
16	TRBV20-1	TRBD2	TRBJ2-3	-	CSARDTAGGTTDTQYF	TGCAGTGCTAGAGATACAGCGGGGGGGACAACAGATACGCAGTATTTT
14	TRBV27	-	TRBJ2-7	-	CASSPTMTHYEQYF	TGTGCCAGCAGTCCAACGATGACACACTACGAGCAGTACTTC
16	TRBV7-3	TRBD1	TRBJ2-3	-	CASSFGGTGLTDTQYF	TGTGCCAGCAGCTTCGGAGGGACAGGCCTCACAGATACGCAGTATTTT
15	TRBV6-2/TRBV6-3	TRBD2	TRBJ2-5	-	CASRPSGGSQETQYF	TGTGCCAGCAGACCTAGCGGGGGATCCCAAGAGACCCAGTACTTC
16	TRBV7-6	-	TRBJ2-7	-	CASSLAGPTVSYEQYF	TGTGCCAGCAGCTTAGCGGGACCGACCGTCTCCTACGAGCAGTACTTC
13	TRBV18	TRBD2	TRBJ2-5	many	CASSPGLAETQYF	TGCGCCAGCAGCCCGGGACTAGCAGAGACCCAGTACTTC
13	TRBV12-3/TRBV12-4	TRBD2	TRBJ2-1	-	CASSSPGLAEQFF	TGTGCCAGCAGTTCCCCGGGACTAGCGGAGCAGTTCTTC
15	TRBV19	TRBD1	TRBJ1-2	-	CASSISTGARGGYTF	TGTGCCAGTAGCATATCTACAGGGGCCAGGGGAGGCTACACCTTC
15	TRBV20-1	TRBD1	TRBJ2-1	-	CSAPNDRGPYNEQFF	TGCAGTGCTCCAAACGACAGGGGGCCCTACAATGAGCAGTTCTTC
15	TRBV20-1	TRBD2	TRBJ2-7	-	CSASLREAPVYEQYF	TGCAGTGCTAGCCTCCGGGAGGCGCCGGTCTACGAGCAGTACTTC
17	TRBV5-1	TRBD1	TRBJ1-4	-	CASSWRTGRELGEKLFF	TGCGCCAGCAGCTGGAGGACAGGGCGGGAATTGGGTGAAAAACTGTTTTTT
17	TRBV5-5	TRBD2	TRBJ2-1	few	CASSSLSVSGGRDEQFF	TGTGCCAGCAGCTCCTTATCCGTTAGCGGGGGACGGGATGAGCAGTTCTTC